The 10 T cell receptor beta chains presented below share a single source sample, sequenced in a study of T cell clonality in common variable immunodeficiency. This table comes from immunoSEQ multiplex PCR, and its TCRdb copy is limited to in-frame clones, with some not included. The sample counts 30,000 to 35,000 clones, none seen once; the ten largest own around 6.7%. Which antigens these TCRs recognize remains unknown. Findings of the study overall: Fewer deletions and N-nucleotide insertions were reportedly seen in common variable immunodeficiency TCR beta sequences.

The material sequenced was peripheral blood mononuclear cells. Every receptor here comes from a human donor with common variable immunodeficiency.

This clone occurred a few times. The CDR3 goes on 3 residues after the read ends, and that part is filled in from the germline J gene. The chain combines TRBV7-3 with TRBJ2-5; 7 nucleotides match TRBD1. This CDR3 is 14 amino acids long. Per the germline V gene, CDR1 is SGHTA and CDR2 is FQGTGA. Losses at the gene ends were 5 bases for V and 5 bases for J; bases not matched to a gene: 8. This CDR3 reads CASSTTGAEETQYF. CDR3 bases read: TGTGCCAGCAGCACAACAGGGGCGGAGGAGACC. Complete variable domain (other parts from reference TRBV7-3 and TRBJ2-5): GAGVSQTPSNKVTEKGKYVELRCDPISGHTALYWYRQSLGQGPEFLIYFQGTGAADDSGLPNDRFFAVRPEGSVSTLKIQRTERGDSAVYLCASSTTGAEETQYFGPGTRLLVL.

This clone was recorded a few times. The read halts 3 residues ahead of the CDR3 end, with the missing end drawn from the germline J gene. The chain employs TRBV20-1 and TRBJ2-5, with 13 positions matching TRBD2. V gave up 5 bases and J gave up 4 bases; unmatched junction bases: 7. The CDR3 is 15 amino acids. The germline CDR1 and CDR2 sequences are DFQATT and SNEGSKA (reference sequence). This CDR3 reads CSARGLAGEGETQYF. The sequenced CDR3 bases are TGCAGTGCTCGAGGACTAGCGGGAGAGGGAGAGACC.

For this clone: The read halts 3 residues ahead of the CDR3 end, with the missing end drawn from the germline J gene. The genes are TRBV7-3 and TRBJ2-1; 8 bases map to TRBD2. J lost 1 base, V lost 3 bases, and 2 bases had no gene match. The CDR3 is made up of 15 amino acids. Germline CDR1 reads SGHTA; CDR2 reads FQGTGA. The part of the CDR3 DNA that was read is TGTGCCAGCAGCTTGACTAGCGATTCCTACAATGAG. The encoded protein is CASSLTSDSYNE. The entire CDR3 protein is CASSLTSDSYNEQFF.

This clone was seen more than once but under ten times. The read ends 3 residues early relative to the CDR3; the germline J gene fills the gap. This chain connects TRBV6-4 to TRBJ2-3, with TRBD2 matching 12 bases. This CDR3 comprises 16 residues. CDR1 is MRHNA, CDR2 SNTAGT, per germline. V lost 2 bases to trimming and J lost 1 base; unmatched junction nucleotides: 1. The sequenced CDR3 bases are TGTGCCAGCAGTGACACTAGCGGGAGGCGCACAGATACG. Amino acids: CASSDTSGRRTDT. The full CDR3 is CASSDTSGRRTDTQYF.

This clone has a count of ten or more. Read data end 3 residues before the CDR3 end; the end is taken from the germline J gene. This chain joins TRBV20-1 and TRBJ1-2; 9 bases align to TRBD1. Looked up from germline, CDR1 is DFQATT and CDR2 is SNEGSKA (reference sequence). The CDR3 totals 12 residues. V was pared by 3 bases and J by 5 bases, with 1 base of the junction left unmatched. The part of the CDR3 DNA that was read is TGCAGTGCTAGGGGACAGGGATATGGC. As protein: CSARGQGYG. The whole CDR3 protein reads CSARGQGYGYTF.

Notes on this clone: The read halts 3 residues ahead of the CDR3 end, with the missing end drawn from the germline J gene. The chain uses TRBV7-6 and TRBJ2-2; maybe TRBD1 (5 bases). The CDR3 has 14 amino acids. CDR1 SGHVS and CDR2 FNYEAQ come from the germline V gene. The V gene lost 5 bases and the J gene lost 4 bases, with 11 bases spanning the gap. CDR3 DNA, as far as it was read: TGTGCCAGCAGCGCCGACAGATCCACCGGGGAG. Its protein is CASSADRSTGE. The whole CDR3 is CASSADRSTGELFF.

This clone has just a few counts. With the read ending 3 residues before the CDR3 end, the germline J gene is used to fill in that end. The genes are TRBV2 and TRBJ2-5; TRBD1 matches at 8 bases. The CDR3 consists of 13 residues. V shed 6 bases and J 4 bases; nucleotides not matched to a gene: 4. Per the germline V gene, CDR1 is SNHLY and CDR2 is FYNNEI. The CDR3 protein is CASRKGQAETQYF. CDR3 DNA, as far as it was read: TGTGCCAGCAGAAAGGGACAGGCAGAGACC.

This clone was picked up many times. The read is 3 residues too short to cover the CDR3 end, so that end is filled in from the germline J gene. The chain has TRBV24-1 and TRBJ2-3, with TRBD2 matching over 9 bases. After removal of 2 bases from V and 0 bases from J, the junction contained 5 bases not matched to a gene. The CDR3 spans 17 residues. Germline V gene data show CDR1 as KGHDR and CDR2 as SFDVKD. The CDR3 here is CATSDSASGTSTDTQYF. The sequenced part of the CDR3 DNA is TGTGCCACCAGTGATTCAGCTAGCGGGACTAGCACAGATACG.

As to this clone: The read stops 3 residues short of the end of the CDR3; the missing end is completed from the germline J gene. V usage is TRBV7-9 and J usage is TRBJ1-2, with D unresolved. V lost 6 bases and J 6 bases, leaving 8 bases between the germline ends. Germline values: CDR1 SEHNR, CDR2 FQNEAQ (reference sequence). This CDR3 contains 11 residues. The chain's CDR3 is CASSRVDGYTF. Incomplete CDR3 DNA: TGTGCCAGCAGTAGAGTGGATGGC.

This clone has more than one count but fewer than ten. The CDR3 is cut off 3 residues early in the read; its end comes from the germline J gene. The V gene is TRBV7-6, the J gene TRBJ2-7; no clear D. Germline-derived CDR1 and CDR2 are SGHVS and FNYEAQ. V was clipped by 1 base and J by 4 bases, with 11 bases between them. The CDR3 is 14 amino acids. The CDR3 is CASSLVVGEYEQYF. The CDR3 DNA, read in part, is TGTGCCAGCAGCTTAGTGGTGGGCGAGTACGAG.